This T cell receptor (beta chain) was captured by sequencing in a study of CD8 T cells in ankylosing spondylitis. Study-level points and caveats: Previously reported in reactive arthritis synovial fluid and blood were some of the motif variants. Blood of patients with ankylosing spondylitis appeared to be characterized by a TCR beta motif of eight or nine highly homologous variants. From matched ankylosing spondylitis synovial fluid, disease-linked clones were reportedly recovered at significantly enriched levels. Disease-linked clones displayed a CD8+ phenotype and appeared relatively rarely in peripheral blood.

Germline loops: CDR1 DFQATT, CDR2 SNEGSKA (reference sequence). The V end lost 0 bases, the J end lost 1 base, and 12 bases lay between the germline ends. The CDR3 is made up of 15 amino acids. In making TCR beta libraries, quantitative 5'-RACE with molecular barcodes was used. In TCRdb, the 5' RACE reads were re-called with MiXCR into one record per CDR3 protein. Among approximately 440,000 distinct CDR3 sequences listed, about 15% were seen once. With respect to this clonotype: Its antigen is undetermined.

The chain carries TRBV20-1 and TRBJ1-1; D possibly corresponds to TRBD1 (5 bases). The TCR comes from a male donor with ankylosing spondylitis. The source material was blood, either unsorted or a sorted T cell fraction (not recorded which). CDR3 loop: CSARDEGGTNTEAFF. The DNA of the CDR3 is TGCAGTGCTAGAGATGAGGGAGGGACGAACACTGAAGCTTTCTTT.